A selection of T cell receptor beta chains follows, all from one sample in a study of cytomegalovirus exposure and HLA in healthy donors. The assay was immunoSEQ multiplex PCR, and TCRdb's table has in-frame clones only and misses some. The sample consists of about 190,000 clones, roughly three quarters of them appearing once. The source material was PBMCs. These receptors were collected from a woman aged 45-65 years in good health and CMV-seronegative. The CDR3 runs from the conserved cysteine through the conserved F or W. The order of the fields is clone size, J gene, V gene, D gene, CDR3 DNA, CDR3 protein. D genes are given only for firm matches. Some rows have no size entry. The others give once, few or many, or a class for an expanded clone.

.,TRBJ1-2,TRBV7-3,TRBD1,TGTGCCAGCAGCTTAACAGGGGGCCTTAACTATGGCTACACCTTC,CASSLTGGLNYGYTF
.,TRBJ1-1,TRBV18,.,TGTGCCAGCTCACCACCGAGGACGGGAAGGGAAGCTTTCTTT,CASSPPRTGREAFF
.,TRBJ2-1,TRBV29-1,TRBD2,TGCAGCGTTGAGTCCAGCGGGAATTACAATGAGCAGTTCTTC,CSVESSGNYNEQFF
.,TRBJ1-5,TRBV6-6,.,TGTGCCAGCAGGTTGACAGTTAGCAATCAGCCCCAGCATTTT,CASRLTVSNQPQHF
.,TRBJ2-6,TRBV6-6,TRBD1,TGTGCCAGCAGTTTGGACAGGGGTCCTGGGGCCAACGTCCTGACTTTC,CASSLDRGPGANVLTF
.,TRBJ1-1,TRBV11-2,.,TGTGCCAGCAGCAGCCTGTATGAAGCTTTCTTT,CASSSLYEAFF
.,TRBJ2-1,TRBV4-3,TRBD2,TGCGCCAGCAGTTTTAGCGGGAGGCCGAGCTCCTACAATGAGCAGTTCTTC,CASSFSGRPSSYNEQFF
.,TRBJ2-7,TRBV5-1,.,TGCGCCAGCAGCCCCCCGGCGGGGGCGTCGACTAACGAGCAGTACTTC,CASSPPAGASTNEQYF
.,TRBJ1-5,TRBV7-9,.,TGTGCCAGCAGCTCTACAGGAACTCGGAATCAGCCCCAGCATTTT,CASSSTGTRNQPQHF
.,TRBJ2-7,TRBV10-3,TRBD1,TGTGCCATCAGTGTGGACAGGGGGCAAGAGCAGTACTTC,CAISVDRGQEQYF
few,TRBJ2-7,TRBV6-5,TRBD2,TGTGCCAGCAGTGGACAAGCGGGAGGGCCGGACGAGCAGTACTTC,CASSGQAGGPDEQYF
.,TRBJ1-1,TRBV6-1,.,TGTGCCAGCAGTAAAAATGGACGGACTAATGAAGCTTTCTTT,CASSKNGRTNEAFF
.,TRBJ2-2,TRBV9,TRBD1,TGTGCCAGCAGCATTTCCGGACAGGCCACCGGGGAGCTGTTTTTT,CASSISGQATGELFF
few,TRBJ2-7,TRBV2,TRBD2,TGTGCCAGCCGCCCCGGGACTAGATGGGAGCAGTACTTC,CASRPGTRWEQYF
.,TRBJ1-1,TRBV19,.,TGTGCCAGTAGTATAAATTGGAGGAGGGAGTGGAACACTGAAGCTTTCTTT,CASSINWRREWNTEAFF
.,TRBJ2-7,TRBV6-5,TRBD2,TGTGCCAGCAGTTACTCGTCGGGGGGCTCCTACGAGCAGTACTTC,CASSYSSGGSYEQYF
few,TRBJ1-4,TRBV5-1,.,TGCGCCAGCAGCCTGGCGGGTGCAGGGGCCGGAGAAAAACTGTTTTTT,CASSLAGAGAGEKLFF
.,TRBJ2-1,TRBV4-1,TRBD2,TGCGCCAGCAGCCAATTTGGACTAGCCGGCGATGAGCAGTTCTTC,CASSQFGLAGDEQFF
few,TRBJ1-2,TRBV4-1,TRBD1,TGCGCCAGCAGCCCCTTCGACAGGGCGATCCGCTTTAACTATGGCTACACCTTC,CASSPFDRAIRFNYGYTF
.,TRBJ1-2,TRBV2,TRBD1,TGTGCCAGCAATAAAGGGGGCGGGTACTATGGCTACACCTTC,CASNKGGGYYGYTF
.,TRBJ2-1,TRBV4-3,TRBD2,TGCGCCAGCAGCCAACTACCTAGCGGGAGGAACGGGGAGCAGTTCTTC,CASSQLPSGRNGEQFF
.,TRBJ2-7,TRBV28,.,TGTGCCAGCAGACCTCCGGGACTCGGCTACGAGCAGTACTTC,CASRPPGLGYEQYF
.,TRBJ1-2,TRBV27,TRBD1,TGTGCCAGCAGTTATGACAGGGGGCGGAACTATGGCTACACCTTC,CASSYDRGRNYGYTF
.,TRBJ2-7,TRBV29-1,TRBD2,TGCAGCGCCGGGGGGGGACGCAGGGTTGGAGAGCAGTACTTC,CSAGGGRRVGEQYF
.,TRBJ2-6,TRBV7-8,.,TGTGCCTCCGGAGGGGTTTCTGGGGCCAACGTCCTGACTTTC,CASGGVSGANVLTF
few,TRBJ1-1,TRBV7-3,TRBD1,TGTGCCAGCAGCCTAACCCGACAGGGGCGAACTGAAGCTTTCTTT,CASSLTRQGRTEAFF